This entry lists 22 T cell receptor beta chains sequenced from one sample in a study of identical twins. TCRdb reprocessed the 5' RACE reads via MiXCR and lists one record per CDR3 protein. The sample contains 400,000 to 500,000 distinct CDR3 sequences, less than 20% of which appear only once. Sequences were obtained from naive T cells sorted from blood. The receptors were gathered from a man between 45 and 60 years old in good health.

This clonotype was detected many times. The chain employs TRBV5-1 and TRBJ2-2, with TRBD1 identical over 8 bases. Germline CDR1 is SGHRS and CDR2 is YFSETQ. The trim removed 4 bases at V and 3 bases at J, leaving 8 bases unmatched. The CDR3 runs 16 residues. CDR3: CASSLDRDRYTGELFF. Written as DNA, the CDR3 is TGCGCCAGCAGCCTGGACCGGGACAGGTACACCGGGGAGCTGTTTTTT.

The V gene is TRBV12-3 or TRBV12-4, the J gene TRBJ2-1, with a tentative D call TRBD1 (6 bases). This CDR3 has 16 residues. V shed 6 bases and J shed 0 bases, with 15 bases lying between them. CDR3 region: CASSPTGDSSYNEQFF. The CDR3 nucleotides read TGTGCCAGCAGCCCGACAGGCGACAGCTCCTACAATGAGCAGTTCTTC.

This clonotype was counted many times. The rearrangement uses TRBV18 and TRBJ2-3, with D possibly TRBD2 on 5 matching bases. V shed 6 bases and J shed 5 bases, with 18 bases lying between them. The CDR3 contains 15 residues. CDR1 KGHSH and CDR2 LQKENI come from the germline V gene. The CDR3 reads CASSRAFLEEDTQYF. The CDR3 bases are TGTGCCAGCTCCCGGGCCTTCCTGGAGGAAGATACGCAGTATTTT.

A few counts support this clonotype. This chain uses TRBV12-3 or TRBV12-4 with TRBJ1-1, with D possibly matching TRBD1 (6 bases). The CDR3 is made up of 13 amino acids. Trimming took 5 bases from V and 7 from J, leaving 14 bases between them. CDR3 sequence (DNA): TGTGCCAGCAGTAAGCACAGGGAAGATGAAGCTTTCTTT. This codes for CASSKHREDEAFF.

The chain combines TRBV7-6 with TRBJ2-1; 11 nucleotides match TRBD2. This CDR3 has 15 amino acids. Germline V gives CDR1 SGHVS, CDR2 FNYEAQ. Trimming at V came to 6 bases and at J to 7 bases, leaving 8 bases not matched to a gene. The CDR3 bases are TGTGCCAGCAGTCAACTAGCGGGAGAGATGAATGAGCAGTTCTTC. It specifies CASSQLAGEMNEQFF.

The CDR3 is CASSYSIGGSEKLFF. CDR3 sequence (DNA): TGTGCCAGCAGTTACTCGATTGGGGGGAGTGAAAAACTGTTTTTT. This sequence joins TRBV6-5 and TRBJ1-4; TRBD1 might be the D (5 bases). Per the germline V gene, CDR1 is MNHEY and CDR2 is SVGAGI. V was cut by 0 bases and J by 7 bases, with 12 bases left in between. The CDR3 totals 15 residues.

This clonotype was seen more than once but under ten times. The chain recombines TRBV10-3 with TRBJ2-7, with 7 bases that match TRBD2. Per the germline V gene, CDR1 is ENHRY and CDR2 is SYGVKD. Trimming removed 4 bases from V and 7 bases from J; junction bases left unmatched: 16. CDR3 length equals 16 residues. In DNA, the CDR3 is TGTGCCATCAGTGGCGTGGGACTAACTCGGGATCGGGAGCAGTACTTC. This sequence encodes CAISGVGLTRDREQYF.

The chain employs TRBV7-2 and TRBJ2-7; the D gene is possibly TRBD1 (6 bases). Trimming removed 2 bases at V and 0 bases at J, with 14 bases between. The length of the CDR3 is 16 residues. Germline V gives CDR1 SGHTA, CDR2 FQGNSA. CDR3 bases: TGTGCCAGCAGCTTATTGGGGGCAGGCGGCTCCTACGAGCAGTACTTC. It is translated as CASSLLGAGGSYEQYF.

At least ten counts were recorded for this clonotype. The V gene is TRBV6-2 or TRBV6-3, the J gene TRBJ2-7; TRBD1 might be the D (6 bases). The CDR3 is made up of 14 amino acids. Trimming removed 6 bases at V and 1 base at J, with 13 bases between. Germline V gene sequence: CDR1 MNHEY, CDR2 SVGEGT. The CDR3 DNA sequence: TGTGCCAGCAGGCGAATCAGGGGTTCCTACGAGCAGTACTTC. Residues: CASRRIRGSYEQYF.

V is TRBV4-1 and J is TRBJ1-6; D is ambiguous. V was clipped by 1 base and J by 5 bases, with 6 bases between them. The CDR3 has 14 residues. Germline values: CDR1 MGHRA, CDR2 YSYEKL. The CDR3 spells CASSQGINNSPLHF. The CDR3 DNA follows: TGCGCCAGCAGCCAAGGGATCAATAATTCACCCCTCCACTTT.

V usage is TRBV24-1 and J usage is TRBJ1-5; 10 nucleotides line up with TRBD1. Germline-derived CDR1 and CDR2 are KGHDR and SFDVKD. The CDR3 is made up of 16 amino acids. The trim removed 6 bases at V and 6 bases at J, leaving 10 bases unmatched. This CDR3 reads CATSPRDRGGSQPQHF. The CDR3 region has the DNA TGTGCCACCAGTCCGAGGGACAGGGGCGGATCTCAGCCCCAGCATTTT.

The rearrangement uses TRBV6-1 and TRBJ2-2; 8 nucleotides agree with TRBD2. The CDR3 sequence is 19 residues long. After removal of 6 bases from V and 2 bases from J, the junction contained 17 bases not matched to a gene. The germline V gene has CDR1 MNHNS and CDR2 SASEGT. CDR3 sequence (DNA): TGTGCCAGCAGGGCAGGGGCCCGGGGGGGGCGCCGAAACACCGGGGAGCTGTTTTTT. The encoded protein is CASRAGARGGRRNTGELFF.

This clonotype was counted only a few times. V is TRBV12-3 or TRBV12-4 and J is TRBJ2-1, with 12 bases matching TRBD2. The CDR3 totals 17 residues. Trimming at V came to 3 bases and at J to 4 bases, leaving 7 bases not matched to a gene. CDR3 sequence (DNA): TGTGCCAGCAGTTTCCCTAGCGGGAGGGCCAGGTACAATGAGCAGTTCTTC. Its translation: CASSFPSGRARYNEQFF.

The rearrangement uses TRBV5-1 and TRBJ2-2; possible D gene TRBD1, 5 bases. V lost 0 bases and J lost 4, with 13 bases in between. The CDR3 covers 16 residues. Per the germline V gene, CDR1 is SGHRS and CDR2 is YFSETQ. The CDR3 region is CASSLDGARSTGELFF. The CDR3 DNA is TGCGCCAGCAGCTTGGATGGGGCGAGGAGCACCGGGGAGCTGTTTTTT.

This clonotype has only a few counts. The chain carries TRBV10-3 and TRBJ2-1, with TRBD1 as a possible D gene (6 bases). Trimming cost V 6 bases and J 0 bases, with 9 bases left between them. CDR3 size: 14 residues. Germline loops: CDR1 ENHRY, CDR2 SYGVKD. CDR3 sequence reads: CAISLQGSYNEQFF. As DNA, the CDR3 is TGTGCCATCAGCTTACAGGGCTCCTACAATGAGCAGTTCTTC.

Only a few counts were recorded for this clonotype. This rearrangement joins TRBV20-1 to TRBJ2-7; 9 bases align to TRBD2. The V segment lost 5 bases and the J segment 1 base; nucleotides outside the gene matches: 6. The CDR3 consists of 14 residues. CDR1 DFQATT and CDR2 SNEGSKA come from the germline V gene (reference sequence). The chain's CDR3 is CSAASGRLSYEQYF. The CDR3 DNA reads as TGCAGTGCTGCCAGCGGGAGGCTTTCCTACGAGCAGTACTTC.

This clonotype showed up just a few times. The V gene is TRBV27, the J gene TRBJ1-2; 10 bases match TRBD1. CDR1 and CDR2 (germline): MNHEY, SMNVEV (reference sequence). CDR3 length: 18 residues. V was clipped by 6 bases and J by 7 bases; unmatched bases: 20. The CDR3 reads CASSRTPGGQGGGTGYTF. In DNA form, the CDR3 reads TGTGCCAGCAGCCGAACCCCGGGCGGACAGGGGGGCGGTACTGGCTACACCTTC.

The chain employs TRBV5-6 and TRBJ2-3; D not certain. The CDR3 is 16 residues long. Germline values: CDR1 SGHDT, CDR2 YYEEEE. V was pared by 4 bases and J by 0 bases, with 15 bases between. DNA of the CDR3: TGTGCCAGCAGCCCTTTTGTGGGCTTGAGCACAGATACGCAGTATTTT. It codes for CASSPFVGLSTDTQYF.

J is TRBJ1-3 and V is TRBV5-6; D uncertain. V was cut by 3 bases and J by 0 bases, with 10 bases left in between. The CDR3 is 15 amino acids. CDR1 is SGHDT and CDR2 is YYEEEE in the germline V gene. The CDR3: CASSWFSSSGNTIYF. Here the CDR3 DNA reads TGTGCCAGCAGCTGGTTCTCAAGCTCTGGAAACACCATATATTTT.

The gene calls are TRBV11-2 and TRBJ2-6; weak D call: TRBD2 (5 bases). This CDR3 is built from 14 residues. Germline V gene lookup returns CDR1 SGHAT and CDR2 FQNNGV. V was clipped by 6 bases and J by 1 base, with 7 bases between them. CDR3 sequence: CASRRVSGANVLTF. The CDR3 nucleotides read TGTGCCAGCAGGAGGGTTTCTGGGGCCAACGTCCTGACTTTC.

This clonotype showed up just a few times. This chain joins TRBV5-1 and TRBJ2-1, with 7 bases fitting TRBD1. Germline loops: CDR1 SGHRS, CDR2 YFSETQ. CDR3 length equals 14 residues. V was clipped by 5 bases and J by 0 bases; unmatched bases: 2. DNA for the CDR3: TGCGCCAGCAGATGGGACAGCTCCTACAATGAGCAGTTCTTC. It yields the protein CASRWDSSYNEQFF. The full variable domain, rest sourced from reference TRBV5-1 and TRBJ2-1, is KAGVTQTPRYLIKTRGQQVTLSCSPISGHRSVSWYQQTPGQGLQFLFEYFSETQRNKGNFPGRFSGRQFSNSRSEMNVSTLELGDSALYLCASRWDSSYNEQFFGPGTRLTVL.

In regard to this clonotype: Compared with germline, one end of the junction differs, possibly owing to a read error. The chain uses TRBV5-4 and TRBJ2-7; possibly TRBD2 for D (7 bases). The CDR3 extends over 16 amino acids. From germline, CDR1 is SGHNT and CDR2 YYREEE (reference sequence). CDR3: CASSLGVNQGRDEQYF. Here the CDR3 DNA reads TGTGCCAGCAGTTTGGGGGTGAACCAGGGGAGGGACGAGCAGTACTTC.